The clone carrying this TCR beta chain was seen once. Produced via immunoSEQ multiplex PCR; TCRdb's table is partial and in-frame only. The sample holds roughly 520,000 clones, more than 75% seen once. The data derive from a study of blood T cell repertoires in COVID-19. As for the study in general: The analysed material was cDNA or gDNA that came from T cells, B-cell-depleted T cells, or PBMCs.

Trimming pared 1 base from V and 4 bases from J, leaving 11 bases between. In germline, CDR1 is LNHDA, CDR2 SQIVND (reference sequence). The CDR3 loop spans 15 amino acids. Participant age was roughly 18 to 90 years, and participants resided in roughly 25 US areas. Participant reports of clinical history set cohort assignment. J is TRBJ1-3 and V is TRBV19; no reliable D call. Sequencing was carried out using PBMCs or T cells enriched from blood (not recorded which). The sequence was collected from a woman in her thirties or forties who had recovered from COVID-19. This CDR3 is CASSIGLTQGNTIYF. The CDR3 bases are TGTGCCAGTAGTATAGGGCTCACGCAGGGAAACACCATATATTTT.